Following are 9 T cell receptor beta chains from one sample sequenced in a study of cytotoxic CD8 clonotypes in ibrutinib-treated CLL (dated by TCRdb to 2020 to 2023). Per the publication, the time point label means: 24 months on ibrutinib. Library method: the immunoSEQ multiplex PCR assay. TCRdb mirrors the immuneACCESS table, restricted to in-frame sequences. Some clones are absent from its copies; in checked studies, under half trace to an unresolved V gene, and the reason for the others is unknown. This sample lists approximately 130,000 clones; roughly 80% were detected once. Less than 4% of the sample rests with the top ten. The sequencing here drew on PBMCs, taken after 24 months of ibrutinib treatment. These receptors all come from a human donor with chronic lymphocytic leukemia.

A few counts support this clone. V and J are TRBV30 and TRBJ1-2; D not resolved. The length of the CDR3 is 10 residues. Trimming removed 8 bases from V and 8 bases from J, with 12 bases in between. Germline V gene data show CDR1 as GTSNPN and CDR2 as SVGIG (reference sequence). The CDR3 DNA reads TGTGCCGGTAACGTGAGGGGCTACACCTTC. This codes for CAGNVRGYTF. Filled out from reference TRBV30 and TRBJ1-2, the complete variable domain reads SQTIHQWPATLVQPVGSPLSLECTVEGTSNPNLYWYRQAAGRGLQLLFYSVGIGQISSEVPQNLSASRPQDRQFILSSKKLLLSDSGFYLCAGNVRGYTFGSGTRLTVV.

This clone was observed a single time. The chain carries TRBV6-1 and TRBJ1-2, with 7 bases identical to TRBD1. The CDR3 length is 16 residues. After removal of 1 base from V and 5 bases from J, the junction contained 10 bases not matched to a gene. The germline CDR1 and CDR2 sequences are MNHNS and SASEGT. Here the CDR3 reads CASSEGFGRGVYGYTF. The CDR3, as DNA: TGTGCCAGCAGTGAAGGATTCGGCAGGGGGGTTTATGGCTACACCTTC.

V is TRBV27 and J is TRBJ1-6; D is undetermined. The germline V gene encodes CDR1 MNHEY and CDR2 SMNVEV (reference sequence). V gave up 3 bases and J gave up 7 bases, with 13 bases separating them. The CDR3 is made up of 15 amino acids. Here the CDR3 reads CASSFNTGSNSPLHF. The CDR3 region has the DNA TGTGCCAGCAGTTTTAATACCGGGAGCAATTCACCCCTCCACTTT.

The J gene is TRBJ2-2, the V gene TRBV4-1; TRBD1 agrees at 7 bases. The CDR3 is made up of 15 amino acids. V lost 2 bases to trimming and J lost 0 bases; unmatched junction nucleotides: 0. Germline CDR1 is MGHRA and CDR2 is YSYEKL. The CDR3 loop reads CASSQQGANTGELFF. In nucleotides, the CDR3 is TGCGCCAGCAGCCAACAGGGGGCGAACACCGGGGAGCTGTTTTTT.

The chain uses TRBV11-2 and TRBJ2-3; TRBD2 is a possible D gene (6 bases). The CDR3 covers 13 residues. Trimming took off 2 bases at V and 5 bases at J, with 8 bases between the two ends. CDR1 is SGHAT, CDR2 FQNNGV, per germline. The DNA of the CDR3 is TGTGCCAGCAGCTTATTCGGGGGAGATACGCAGTATTTT. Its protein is CASSLFGGDTQYF.

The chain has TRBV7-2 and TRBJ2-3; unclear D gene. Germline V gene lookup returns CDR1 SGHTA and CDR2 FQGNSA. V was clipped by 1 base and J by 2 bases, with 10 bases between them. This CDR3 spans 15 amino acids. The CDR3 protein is CASSLVVFPTDTQYF. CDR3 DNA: TGTGCCAGCAGCTTAGTAGTTTTTCCCACAGATACGCAGTATTTT.

The CDR3 DNA reads as TGCGCCAGCAGCCAAGATTTTGGTCAGCCCCAGCATTTT. Protein sequence: CASSQDFGQPQHF. The chain combines TRBV4-3 with TRBJ1-5, with D hard to call. Germline V CDR1 and CDR2: LGHNA, YSLEER. This CDR3 contains 13 residues. V gave up 0 bases and J gave up 6 bases, with 6 bases separating them.

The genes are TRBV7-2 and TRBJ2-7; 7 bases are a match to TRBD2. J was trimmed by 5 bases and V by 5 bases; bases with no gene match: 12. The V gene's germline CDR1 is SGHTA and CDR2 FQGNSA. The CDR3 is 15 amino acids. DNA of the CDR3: TGTGCCAGCAGCCAACGGATCGCGGGAGCGGACGAGCAGTACTTC. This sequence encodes CASSQRIAGADEQYF.

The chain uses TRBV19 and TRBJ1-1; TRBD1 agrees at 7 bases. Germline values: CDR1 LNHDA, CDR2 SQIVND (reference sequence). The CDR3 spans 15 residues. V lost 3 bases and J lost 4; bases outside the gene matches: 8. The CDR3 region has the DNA TGTGCCAGTAGTATGGGGGGACAGTCGGGCACTGAAGCTTTCTTT. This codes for CASSMGGQSGTEAFF.